The rows below give T cell receptor beta chains drawn from one sample of a study of radiation and T cells in renal cell carcinoma. Assay: immunoSEQ multiplex PCR; the TCRdb copy retains only in-frame clones and omits some. This sample carries about 150,000 clones, 88% of them seen once, and the ten largest clones take roughly 4%. The material sequenced was blood, taken from a patient whose treatment included radiotherapy and nephrectomy. The receptors originated from a woman in her seventies with renal cell carcinoma. The CDR3 runs from the conserved cysteine through the conserved F or W. The order of the fields is V gene, clone size, J gene, D gene, CDR3 DNA, CDR3 protein. The D gene is left open where the match is weak. Clone size is not always given. Where it is, it says once, few, many or a class for expanded clones.

TRBV10-3	.	TRBJ1-1	.	TGTGCCATCAGTGAGAGGGTGGGGAACACTGAAGCTTTCTTT	CAISERVGNTEAFF
TRBV18	.	TRBJ2-5	.	TGTGCCAGCTCACCACCCTCGGGAGAGACCCAGTACTTC	CASSPPSGETQYF
TRBV19	.	TRBJ2-3	TRBD1	TGTGCCAGTAGTATCCCTTCCGGACAGGGTCGGGGAGATACGCAGTATTTT	CASSIPSGQGRGDTQYF
TRBV11-1	few	TRBJ1-1	TRBD1	TGTGCCAGCAGCCACGGACAGGGAGGCACTGAAGCTTTCTTT	CASSHGQGGTEAFF
TRBV7-2	.	TRBJ2-1	.	TGTGCCAGCAGTTTACGGGAGAGCTCCTACAATGAGCAGTTCTTC	CASSLRESSYNEQFF
TRBV4-3	.	TRBJ1-1	.	TGCGCCAGCAGGTCGGTCGGGGGCACTGAAGCTTTCTTT	CASRSVGGTEAFF
TRBV5-1	.	TRBJ2-6	.	TGCGCCAGCAGCGCCGGACAGCCCTCGAGGGCCAACGTCCTGACTTTC	CASSAGQPSRANVLTF
TRBV19	.	TRBJ1-2	.	TGTGCCAGTAGTATCAGCCAGGGAGGCTACACCTTC	CASSISQGGYTF
TRBV5-1	.	TRBJ2-1	TRBD1	TGCGCCAGCAGCTTGGTGGGACAGGGTACGGATGAGCAGTTCTTC	CASSLVGQGTDEQFF
TRBV5-1	.	TRBJ2-1	.	TGCGCCAGCAGCCCCCTGGGCAGGTCGAATGAGCAGTTCTTC	CASSPLGRSNEQFF
TRBV2	few	TRBJ1-2	TRBD1	TGTGCCAGCAGTGAGACAGGGGGCGGACATGGCTACACCTTC	CASSETGGGHGYTF
TRBV9	.	TRBJ2-7	.	TGTGCCAGCAGCGCCGATAGTTCGGTCTACGAGCAGTACTTC	CASSADSSVYEQYF
TRBV11-3	.	TRBJ2-7	.	TGTGCCAGCAGCTTAGATGGGTACGAGCAGTACTTC	CASSLDGYEQYF
TRBV6-5	.	TRBJ1-6	.	TGTGCCAGCAGGACCCCGGGGCCCTATAATTCACCCCTCCACTTT	CASRTPGPYNSPLHF
TRBV7-2	.	TRBJ2-7	TRBD2	TGTGCCAGCAGCCCTACCCGACTAGCGGGGTTCTACGAGCAGTACTTC	CASSPTRLAGFYEQYF
TRBV19	.	TRBJ2-1	TRBD2	TGTGCCAGTAGTATAGGGACTAGCGGGGGGGCCTACAATGAGCAGTTCTTC	CASSIGTSGGAYNEQFF
TRBV7-2	once	TRBJ1-1	.	TGTGCCAGCAGCTTCTCGTGGGACTATCTGACTACTGAAGCTTTCTTT	CASSFSWDYLTTEAFF
TRBV6-5	.	TRBJ1-1	TRBD1	TGTGCCAGCAGTTCCAACAGGGGTGAGACTGAAGCTTTCTTT	CASSSNRGETEAFF
TRBV19	.	TRBJ1-1	.	TGTGCCAGTAAGAATGTTTTGCTGCCGAACACTGAAGCTTTCTTT	CASKNVLLPNTEAFF
TRBV5-1	once	TRBJ2-3	TRBD1	TGCGCCAGCAGCTTGGCGCTTACAGGGGGCACAGATACGCAGTATTTT	CASSLALTGGTDTQYF
TRBV18	few	TRBJ1-1	.	TGTGCCAGCTCACCCCTAGGTGAAGCTTTCTTT	CASSPLGEAFF
TRBV7-8	.	TRBJ1-5	.	TGTGCCAGCAGCCGCGACAGGTCCAATCAGCCCCAGCATTTT	CASSRDRSNQPQHF
TRBV29-1	once	TRBJ1-2	.	TGCAGCGTTGAAGACCCCCCCCCTAACTATGGCTACACCTTC	CSVEDPPPNYGYTF
TRBV19	.	TRBJ1-5	TRBD1	TGTGCCAGAACCCCTCGGTCAGGGGGAATAAGCAATCAGCCCCAGCATTTT	CARTPRSGGISNQPQHF
TRBV29-1	.	TRBJ2-7	TRBD1	TGCAGCGGGACCGGGACAGGGGGGAATGAGCAGTACTTC	CSGTGTGGNEQYF
TRBV6-5	.	TRBJ2-7	TRBD1	TGTGCCAGCAGTTCCGGGACAGGGGTTTCCTACGAGCAGTACTTC	CASSSGTGVSYEQYF
TRBV15	.	TRBJ2-5	.	TGTGCCACCAGCACAGAGCAAGAGACCCAGTACTTC	CATSTEQETQYF
TRBV6-6	.	TRBJ2-7	TRBD2	TGTGCCACCCTTGCCGGGGGGGGGTACGAGCAGTACTTC	CATLAGGGYEQYF
TRBV5-1	once	TRBJ1-4	TRBD1	TGCGCCAGCAGTACCCGACAGGGTTCCCCACTAAACTCAAGAAAACTGTTTTTT	CASSTRQGSPLNSRKLFF